These 16 T cell receptor beta chains originate from one sample sequenced in a study of shared clonotypes between healthy human individuals. Sequencing used immunoSEQ multiplex PCR; TCRdb keeps in-frame clones, though not all of them. The data show millions of clones, roughly 96% seen once. Sequenced material: naive CD4+ T cells sorted from blood. Subset defined: CD45RA+ positively selected. Receptor source: a man aged 18 to 35 in good health.

The chain uses TRBV30 and TRBJ1-4, with D tentatively TRBD1 (6 bases). Per the germline V gene, CDR1 is GTSNPN and CDR2 is SVGIG (reference sequence). V shed 0 bases and J shed 0 bases, with 17 bases lying between them. The CDR3 runs to 18 residues. The CDR3 loop is CAWSVLRTAEATNEKLFF. In DNA, the CDR3 is TGTGCCTGGAGTGTACTGAGGACAGCAGAAGCAACTAATGAAAAACTGTTTTTT.

The rearrangement uses TRBV10-1 and TRBJ2-1; 12 bases match TRBD2. CDR3 length equals 17 residues. Germline lookup yields CDR1 WNHNN and CDR2 SYGVQD (reference sequence). The CDR3 sequence is CDSKDKRTSGTDNEQFF. DNA for the CDR3: TGCGACTCGAAGGACAAACGGACTAGCGGGACGGACAATGAGCAGTTCTTC.

The genes are TRBV2 and TRBJ1-2; TRBD1 is a possible D gene (6 bases). The germline V gene encodes CDR1 SNHLY and CDR2 FYNNEI. Between the trimmed V and J ends, which lost 5 bases and 7 bases, there was a span of 14 bases. This CDR3 region has 13 residues. The CDR3 loop is CASSHPGGLGYTF. The CDR3 DNA is TGTGCCAGCAGTCACCCCGGGGGGCTTGGCTACACCTTC.

This clone occurred once. The chain has TRBV25-1 and TRBJ2-6; TRBD1 aligns across 8 bases. Unmatched junction bases numbered 5, after V lost 6 bases and J lost 4 bases. From germline, CDR1 is MGHDK and CDR2 SYGVNS. This CDR3 region has 15 residues. CDR3 DNA sequence: TGTGCCAGCAGCAGACAGGGGACCGGGGCCAACGTCCTGACTTTC. Translation: CASSRQGTGANVLTF.

A remark on this clone: Other nucleotide sequences in the sample specify the same CDR3. The gene calls are TRBV20-1 and TRBJ1-2; 7 bases match TRBD1. Trimming removed 4 bases from V and 7 bases from J; junction bases left unmatched: 3. This CDR3 contains 11 residues. Germline V gives CDR1 DFQATT, CDR2 SNEGSKA (reference sequence). The CDR3 loop reads CSANRGGGYTF. CDR3 DNA sequence: TGCAGTGCTAACAGGGGCGGTGGCTACACCTTC.

V and J are TRBV7-9 and TRBJ2-2; possibly TRBD2 for D (6 bases). Between the trimmed V and J ends, which lost 5 bases and 6 bases, there was a span of 16 bases. The CDR3 sequence is 15 residues long. The germline V gene has CDR1 SEHNR and CDR2 FQNEAQ (reference sequence). CDR3 sequence (DNA): TGTGCCAGCAGCCCCCGGGGGAGGCTCCCCGGGGAGCTGTTTTTT. This translates into CASSPRGRLPGELFF.

CDR3 amino acids: CAWSVGGKNTIYF. The DNA of the CDR3 is TGTGCCTGGAGTGTCGGGGGGAAAAACACCATATATTTT. J is TRBJ1-3 and V is TRBV30; TRBD1 is a possible D gene (5 bases). The V end lost 0 bases, the J end lost 6 bases, and 9 bases lay between the germline ends. The germline V gene has CDR1 GTSNPN and CDR2 SVGIG (reference sequence). The length of the CDR3 is 13 residues.

The V and J genes are TRBV6-5 and TRBJ2-1; TRBD2 is a possible D gene (5 bases). Trimming cost V 6 bases and J 8 bases, with 14 bases left between them. Germline CDR1 and CDR2: MNHEY and SVGAGI. This CDR3 comprises 13 residues. The CDR3 reads CASRRMRVDEQFF. As DNA, the CDR3 is TGTGCCAGCAGACGCATGAGGGTGGATGAGCAGTTCTTC.

The chain joins TRBV10-3 to TRBJ1-2, with TRBD1 matching over 9 bases. The CDR3 consists of 12 residues. The germline CDR1 and CDR2 sequences are ENHRY and SYGVKD. V lost 11 bases and J lost 4; bases outside the gene matches: 5. For the CDR3, the DNA is TGTGCCCTACGGACAGGGGCCTATGGCTACACCTTC. Translation gives CALRTGAYGYTF.

This chain joins TRBV6-5 and TRBJ2-1, with D unclear. The germline V gene encodes CDR1 MNHEY and CDR2 SVGAGI. Trimming pared 6 bases from V and 9 bases from J, leaving 18 bases between. The CDR3 loop spans 14 amino acids. In nucleotides, the CDR3 is TGTGCCAGCAGACCGACTCGCGACGGGCGTGAGCAGTTCTTC. This gives the protein CASRPTRDGREQFF.

This chain connects TRBV10-2 to TRBJ2-7; TRBD2 matches at 7 bases. Trimming cost V 5 bases and J 4 bases; bases outside gene matches: 8. CDR1 is WSHSY and CDR2 is SAAADI in the germline V gene. The CDR3 consists of 14 residues. The CDR3 DNA reads as TGCGCCAGCAGTCGGAGGGAGGGGAATTACGAGCAGTACTTC. It is translated as CASSRREGNYEQYF.

The V call is TRBV23-1, the J call TRBJ2-7, with D perhaps TRBD2 (5 bases). TRBV23-1 is designated an ORF whose function remains uncertain. The CDR3 covers 17 residues. The V and J ends lost 0 bases and 9 bases respectively, with 24 bases between them. For the CDR3, the DNA is TGCGCCAGCAGTCAATCCGGGGTCCATTATCCCCCCCCGCGGCAGTACTTC. Protein product: CASSQSGVHYPPPRQYF.

As concerns this clone: Other DNA sequences from this sample encode an identical CDR3 as well. The CDR3 sequence: CASSLGSSYEQYF. CDR3 DNA sequence: TGCGCCAGCAGCTTGGGAAGCTCCTACGAGCAGTACTTC. The chain is built from TRBV5-1 and TRBJ2-7; the D is unclear. Trimming took off 0 bases at V and 0 bases at J, with 4 bases between the two ends. The CDR3 has 13 amino acids. CDR1 is SGHRS, CDR2 YFSETQ, per germline.

This CDR3 reads CASSRGSSGANVLTF. CDR3 coding DNA: TGTGCCAGCAGTCGGGGCAGCTCTGGGGCCAACGTCCTGACTTTC. This chain connects TRBV5-4 to TRBJ2-6; TRBD1 or TRBD2 may be the D gene (5 bases each). This CDR3 has 15 residues. Germline V gives CDR1 SGHNT, CDR2 YYREEE (reference sequence). Trimming stripped 5 bases from V and 0 bases from J, with 9 bases between.

The gene calls are TRBV10-3 and TRBJ2-4; no definite D call. The germline V gene has CDR1 ENHRY and CDR2 SYGVKD. The CDR3 has 15 amino acids. Trimming stripped 0 bases from V and 1 base from J, with 7 bases between. DNA of the CDR3: TGTGCCATCAGTGAGTCAGGCCAGGCCAAAAACATTCAGTACTTC. This encodes CAISESGQAKNIQYF.

The J gene is TRBJ2-5, the V gene TRBV5-1; 7 bases match TRBD2. The CDR3 extends over 16 amino acids. Germline V gene sequence: CDR1 SGHRS, CDR2 YFSETQ. V dropped 4 bases and J dropped 4; count of bases not matched to a gene: 13. The CDR3 sequence: CASSREGVGGTETQYF. CDR3 DNA: TGCGCCAGCAGCCGGGAAGGTGTCGGGGGGACAGAGACCCAGTACTTC.